The clone carrying this T cell receptor beta chain has only one observation. Its antigen is unknown. Method: immunoSEQ multiplex PCR; TCRdb's copy keeps in-frame clones and lacks some. The sample holds 110,000 to 150,000 clones; 92% are singletons and the top ten take less than 4.5%. This sample was taken from a study of T cell responses to AZD1222 COVID-19 vaccine. Study outcomes and limitations: The study sampled repertoires only after the peak T cell response.

Germline CDR1 is LNHDA and CDR2 is SQIVND (reference sequence). The CDR3 runs 14 residues. V was trimmed by 1 base and J by 2 bases, leaving 9 bases between them. The source material was peripheral blood, sampled on day 0 of AZD1222 vaccination. J is TRBJ2-7 and V is TRBV19; D not certain. The source of this sequence is an adult in good health. The CDR3 reads CASSIGQETYEQYF. The CDR3, as DNA: TGTGCCAGTAGTATAGGGCAGGAGACCTACGAGCAGTACTTC.